This note documents a single T cell receptor beta chain sequence. Its antigen is still unknown. With 2 bases clipped from V and 6 bases from J, the junction kept 5 bases outside the gene matches. CDR1 is SGHVS, CDR2 FQNEAQ, per germline. CDR3 length: 16 residues. Expressed TCRB transcripts were sequenced because the entire RNA isolate underwent reverse transcription. Generated by immunoSEQ multiplex PCR, the TCRdb table keeps only in-frame clones and is missing some. The profile covers more than 8,500 clones, with around three quarters appearing a single time and 1.2% to 1.5% taken by the ten largest. The record originates from a study of beta chain features in type 1 diabetes. Points from the study as a whole: VDJ junctions from patients with type 1 diabetes contained fewer insertions and more deletions. PCR might favor shorter templates, equally in patients and controls. Sequencing of cDNA might inflate the share of cells that strongly express TCR. Researchers report that Type 1 diabetes patients had moderately but significantly shorter TCRB CDR3s across all four CD4+ subsets.

V usage is TRBV7-8 and J usage is TRBJ2-2; TRBD2 aligns across 11 bases. The sequenced sample consisted of Tregs from blood. The TCR was taken from a woman in her late teens or twenties in good health. CDR3 DNA sequence: TGTGCCAGCAGCTTAATACTAGCGGGAGTTGCCGGGGAGCTGTTTTTT. It codes for CASSLILAGVAGELFF. The entire variable domain, with the rest obtained from reference TRBV7-8 and TRBJ2-2, is as follows: GAGVSQSPRYKVAKRGQDVALRCDPISGHVSLFWYQQALGQGPEFLTYFQNEAQLDKSGLPSDRFFAERPEGSVSTLKIQRTQQEDSAVYLCASSLILAGVAGELFFGEGSRLTVL.